Each of the 14 T cell receptor beta chains below was sequenced from the same sample in a study of early T cells in non-severe SARS-CoV-2 infection. TCRdb re-called the 5' RACE reads through MiXCR, storing one row per CDR3 protein. The table shows some 29,000 distinct CDR3 sequences, with 5.7% occurring only once. The sequenced sample was whole blood. The receptors were sampled from an adult who was a healthcare worker with PCR-confirmed SARS-CoV-2 infection or an uninfected control (not recorded which).

This clonotype was recorded many times. CDR3 DNA sequence: TGTGCCAGCAGCTCTACAGGGTATGGCTACACCTTC. Protein product: CASSSTGYGYTF. The chain links TRBV7-6 to TRBJ1-2, with D perhaps TRBD1 (6 bases). Germline CDR1 reads SGHVS; CDR2 reads FNYEAQ. The length of the CDR3 is 12 residues. V was cut by 4 bases and J by 5 bases, with 8 bases left in between.

The chain is built from TRBV6-6 and TRBJ1-6; D not resolved. The CDR3 is 13 amino acids. The V gene's germline CDR1 is MNHNY and CDR2 SVGAGI (reference sequence). Deletions cut 6 bases from V and 12 bases from J, with 15 bases between. DNA for the CDR3: TGTGCCAGCAGCTTACCCCCGGCTCTACCCCTCCACTTT. It encodes CASSLPPALPLHF.

This rearrangement joins TRBV30 to TRBJ2-3, with D perhaps matching TRBD1 (6 bases). V was clipped by 2 bases and J by 3 bases, with 15 bases between them. The CDR3 is 15 residues long. CDR1 GTSNPN and CDR2 SVGIG come from the germline V gene (reference sequence). CDR3: CAWSILGRGTDTQYF. The CDR3 DNA is TGTGCCTGGAGTATATTGGGCAGGGGAACAGATACGCAGTATTTT.

The chain recombines TRBV28 with TRBJ1-2; D ambiguous. V shed 1 base and J shed 3 bases, with 6 bases lying between them. The CDR3 totals 13 residues. Germline V gene data show CDR1 as MDHEN and CDR2 as SYDVKM. The DNA of the CDR3 is TGTGCCAGCAGTTTATCTGCGGACTATGGCTACACCTTC. This codes for CASSLSADYGYTF.

By sample fraction, this clonotype is medium-sized. As DNA, the CDR3 is TGTGCCATCAGAACCGGGACCCACAATGAGCAGTTCTTC. Encoded protein: CAIRTGTHNEQFF. V gene TRBV10-3 combines with J gene TRBJ2-1; D tentatively fits TRBD1 or TRBD2 (5 bases each). This CDR3 has 13 amino acids. Per germline, CDR1 ENHRY and CDR2 SYGVKD. V lost 6 bases and J 5 bases, leaving 11 bases between the germline ends.

This clonotype was seen many times. The genes are TRBV29-1 and TRBJ2-2; a weak D match, TRBD1 (6 bases). V was shortened by 5 bases and J by 6 bases, with 16 bases between the two germline ends. There are 14 residues in the CDR3. Germline values: CDR1 SQVTM, CDR2 ANQGSEA. CDR3 in DNA: TGCAGCGTTCTGCCGCCAGGGGTTTCCGGGGAGCTGTTTTTT. Protein sequence: CSVLPPGVSGELFF.

The V gene is TRBV10-3, the J gene TRBJ1-2; D remains unclear. V gave up 7 bases and J gave up 0 bases, with 12 bases separating them. The V gene's germline CDR1 is ENHRY and CDR2 SYGVKD. The CDR3 consists of 14 residues. The CDR3 sequence is CAITRELANYGYTF. The CDR3 bases are TGTGCCATCACTCGGGAGCTAGCTAACTATGGCTACACCTTC.

This clonotype appeared a few times. The CDR3 is CATSIRGTGVYEQYF. The CDR3 nucleotides read TGTGCCACCAGCATACGTGGGACAGGGGTATACGAGCAGTACTTC. The chain carries TRBV15 and TRBJ2-7; 10 nucleotides agree with TRBD1. V dropped 4 bases and J dropped 4; count of bases not matched to a gene: 7. The V gene's germline CDR1 is LNHNV and CDR2 YYDKDF (reference sequence). This CDR3 has 15 amino acids.

This clonotype was recorded many times. The CDR3 region is CATSDDSLNTEAFF. The CDR3 bases are TGTGCCACCAGTGATGACAGCCTGAACACTGAAGCTTTCTTT. This chain joins TRBV24-1 and TRBJ1-1; TRBD1 is a possible D gene (5 bases). The CDR3 spans 14 residues. Trimming removed 3 bases at V and 0 bases at J, with 7 bases between. CDR1 and CDR2 from the germline V gene are KGHDR and SFDVKD.

This clonotype was observed a handful of times. This chain connects TRBV3-1 to TRBJ2-2; D possibly corresponds to TRBD2 (5 bases). V lost 1 base, J lost 4 bases, and 7 bases lay in between. The CDR3 has 14 amino acids. CDR1 LGHDT and CDR2 YNNKEL come from the germline V gene (reference sequence). CDR3 sequence reads: CASSQGGGTGELFF. The CDR3 region has the DNA TGTGCCAGCAGCCAAGGTGGAGGCACCGGGGAGCTGTTTTTT.

This clonotype was counted at least ten times. CDR3 in amino acids: CASSSGTTDTQYF. The CDR3 nucleotides read TGTGCCAGCAGCTCAGGTACCACAGATACGCAGTATTTT. The rearrangement uses TRBV7-9 and TRBJ2-3, with no clear D. This CDR3 is built from 13 residues. V shed 4 bases and J shed 2 bases, with 7 bases lying between them. In germline, CDR1 is SEHNR, CDR2 FQNEAQ (reference sequence).

This clonotype showed up many times. The V call is TRBV5-1, the J call TRBJ2-3, with D possibly TRBD1 on 6 matching bases. The CDR3 consists of 16 residues. The germline CDR1 and CDR2 sequences are SGHRS and YFSETQ. V shed 0 bases and J shed 2 bases, with 13 bases lying between them. The CDR3: CASSLGTDRLTDTQYF. The CDR3 DNA reads TGCGCCAGCAGCTTGGGTACTGACAGGCTCACAGATACGCAGTATTTT.

This sequence joins TRBV2 and TRBJ2-1, with D uncertain. V was trimmed by 7 bases and J by 0 bases, leaving 7 bases between them. Germline lookup yields CDR1 SNHLY and CDR2 FYNNEI. This CDR3 has 13 amino acids. CDR3 residues: CASTDSSYNEQFF. The CDR3 bases are TGTGCCAGCACGGATAGCTCCTACAATGAGCAGTTCTTC. The complete variable domain, with remaining parts taken from reference TRBV2 and TRBJ2-1, reads EPEVTQTPSHQVTQMGQEVILRCVPISNHLYFYWYRQILGQKVEFLVSFYNNEISEKSEIFDDQFSVERPDGSNFTLKIRSTKLEDSAMYFCASTDSSYNEQFFGPGTRLTVL.

The sample holds many counts of this clonotype. The chain links TRBV20-1 to TRBJ2-4; 7 bases agree with TRBD1. CDR1 DFQATT and CDR2 SNEGSKA come from the germline V gene (reference sequence). V dropped 1 base and J dropped 0; count of bases not matched to a gene: 9. This CDR3 is 17 amino acids long. DNA for the CDR3: TGCAGTGCTAGAGGCTCCGGGACAGCATTAGCCAAAAACATTCAGTACTTC. This encodes CSARGSGTALAKNIQYF.